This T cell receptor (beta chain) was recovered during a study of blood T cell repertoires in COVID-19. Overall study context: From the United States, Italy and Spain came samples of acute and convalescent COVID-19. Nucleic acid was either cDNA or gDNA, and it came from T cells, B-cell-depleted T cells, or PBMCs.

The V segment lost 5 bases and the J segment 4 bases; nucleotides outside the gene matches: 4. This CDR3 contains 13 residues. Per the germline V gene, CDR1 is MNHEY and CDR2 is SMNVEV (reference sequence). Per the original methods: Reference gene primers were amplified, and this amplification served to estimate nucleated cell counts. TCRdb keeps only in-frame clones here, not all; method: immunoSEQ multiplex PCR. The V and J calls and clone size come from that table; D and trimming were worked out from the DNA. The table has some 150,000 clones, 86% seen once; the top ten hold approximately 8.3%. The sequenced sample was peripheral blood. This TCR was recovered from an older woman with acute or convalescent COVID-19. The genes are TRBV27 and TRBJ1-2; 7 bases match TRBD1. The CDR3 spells CASSQQGFYGYTF. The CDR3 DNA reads TGTGCCAGCAGTCAACAGGGGTTCTATGGCTACACCTTC.